The clone carrying this TCR beta chain was counted a single time. The antigen is undetermined. This sample is drawn from a study of shared clonotypes between healthy human individuals. Study as a whole: Each donor's CD4 naive and CD4 memory cells filled three plates apiece, CD8 naive two, and CD8 memory one.

Per sorted-subset replicate PCR, input was approximately 0.2 ug DNA, representing about 32,000 T cell genomes. The method was immunoSEQ multiplex PCR; TCRdb's version includes in-frame clones alone and lacks a portion of them. The sample yields around 2.5 million clones, approximately 94% seen once. Caucasian adults residing in Nashville, Tennessee made up all the donors. Notes on the study in general: Clonotypes that were shared across a few donors made up about 5.1% of naive CD4 clonotypes.

Germline CDR1 reads SGDLS; CDR2 reads YYNGEE. This CDR3 region has 21 residues. V lost 0 bases and J lost 1; bases outside the gene matches: 15. The origin of this receptor is a man aged 18-30 years in good health. Some clones in this sample may be carry-over from other donors' samples. The rearrangement links TRBV9 to TRBJ2-3; 12 bases fit TRBD2. The sequenced sample was naive CD4+ T cells from PBMCs. Subset defined: CD45RA+ positively selected. CDR3 amino acids: CASSVATPRASGRVRTDTQYF. The CDR3 DNA is TGTGCCAGCAGCGTAGCTACCCCGCGGGCTAGCGGGAGGGTGCGCACAGATACGCAGTATTTT.